This T cell receptor beta chain was documented in a study of T cell clonotyping in hematopoietic cell transplantation. The protocol was immunoSEQ multiplex PCR, while the TCRdb copy is restricted to in-frame clones and leaves out a portion. Among 9,500 to 15,000 clones, under 50% were seen once, and the ten largest hold roughly 11%. Regarding the study as a whole: Broader posttransplant TCR repertoire diversity was predicted by graft donor and pretransplant recipient Inverse Simpson Index values. Recipient TCR diversity dropped after transplant; expanded clonotypes rose from day 30 to 180.

The germline V gene has CDR1 MNHEY and CDR2 SVGAGI. V was pared by 2 bases and J by 8 bases, with 13 bases between. The CDR3 runs to 15 residues. This clone appeared a single time. Its target is not known. V usage is TRBV6-5 and J usage is TRBJ1-6; D not resolved. Sequences were obtained from peripheral blood mononuclear cells. This clonotype was obtained from a man aged 50 to 59 in good health. Some clones in this sample may be carry-over from other donors' samples. The CDR3, as DNA: TGTGCCAGCAGTTACCTCAGGTCGCGGTATTCACCCCTCCACTTT. Residues: CASSYLRSRYSPLHF.